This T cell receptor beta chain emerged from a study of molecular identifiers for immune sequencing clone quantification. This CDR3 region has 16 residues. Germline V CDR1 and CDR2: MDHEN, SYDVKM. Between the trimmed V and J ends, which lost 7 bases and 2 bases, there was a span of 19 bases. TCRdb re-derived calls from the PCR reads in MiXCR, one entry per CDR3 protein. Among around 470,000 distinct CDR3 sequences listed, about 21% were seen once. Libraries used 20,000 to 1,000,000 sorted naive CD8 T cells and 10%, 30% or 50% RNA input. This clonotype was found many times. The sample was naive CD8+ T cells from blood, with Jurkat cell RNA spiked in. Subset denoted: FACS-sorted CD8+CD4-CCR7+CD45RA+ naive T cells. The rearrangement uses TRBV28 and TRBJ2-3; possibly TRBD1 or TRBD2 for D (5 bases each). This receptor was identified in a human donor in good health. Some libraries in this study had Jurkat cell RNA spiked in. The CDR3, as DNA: TGTGCCAGCACTCCCGGGGCTGGGGAACACACAGATACGCAGTATTTT. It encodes CASTPGAGEHTDTQYF.